This T cell receptor (beta chain) appears in the sequencing data of a study of T cell responses to AZD1222 COVID-19 vaccine. V was pared by 3 bases and J by 1 base, with 10 bases between. Germline values: CDR1 ENHRY, CDR2 SYGVKD. The CDR3 runs to 15 residues. The assay was immunoSEQ multiplex PCR, and TCRdb's table has in-frame clones only and misses some. The sample carries 95,000 to 150,000 clones, about 90% recorded once. With respect to this clone: What it recognizes is unknown.

The study, taken as a whole, reports: Repertoire sampling happened only post peak T cell response. Donors were chiefly white British, with a greater number of females, and clonal diversity was perhaps underestimated. Elevations in Spike-specific TCR breadth and depth followed administration of two AZD1222 doses.

The TCR was taken from an adult in good health. The sequenced sample was peripheral blood, obtained on day 0 of AZD1222 vaccination. The V and J genes are TRBV10-3 and TRBJ1-3; D might be TRBD1 (5 bases). Here the CDR3 DNA reads TGTGCCATCAGTGAAGGTGGGGGTTCTGGAAACACCATATATTTT. It is translated as CAISEGGGSGNTIYF.